Below, 7 T cell receptor beta chains from the same sample are listed, as sequenced in a study of blood T cell repertoires in COVID-19. Here immunoSEQ multiplex PCR was the method, and the copy in TCRdb shows in-frame clones only, minus some. The sample carries over 70,000 clones, around 88% recorded once. Material for sequencing was peripheral blood. All receptors derive from a human donor in a cohort sampled during active COVID-19.

The sample holds one count of this clone. This chain links TRBV6-4 with TRBJ2-1, with 12 bases fitting TRBD2. The V and J ends lost 11 bases and 9 bases, in that order; junction bases with no gene match: 11. CDR1 MRHNA and CDR2 SNTAGT come from the germline V gene. The CDR3 contains 14 residues. CDR3 nucleotide sequence: TGTGCCGCTTCGACTAGCGGGAGTAGTAGTGAGCAGTTCTTC. Translation gives CAASTSGSSSEQFF.

J is TRBJ1-6 and V is TRBV5-5; D is unresolved. V was clipped by 0 bases and J by 0 bases, with 7 bases between them. Germline values: CDR1 SGHKS, CDR2 YYEKEE (reference sequence). The CDR3 loop spans 16 amino acids. CDR3 sequence reads: CASSLERSSYNSPLHF. The DNA of the CDR3 is TGTGCCAGCAGCTTGGAAAGGAGCTCCTATAATTCACCCCTCCACTTT. Together with reference TRBV5-5 and TRBJ1-6, the CDR3 gives the full variable domain: DAGVTQSPTHLIKTRGQQVTLRCSPISGHKSVSWYQQVLGQGPQFIFQYYEKEERGRGNFPDRFSARQFPNYSSELNVNALLLGDSALYLCASSLERSSYNSPLHFGNGTRLTVT.

The rearrangement links TRBV18 to TRBJ1-4; 10 bases are shared with TRBD1. V shed 2 bases, J shed 6 bases, and the junction held 9 bases outside the gene matches. CDR3 length: 17 residues. Germline values: CDR1 KGHSH, CDR2 LQKENI. The DNA of the CDR3 is TGTGCCAGCTCACCAACAGCGGCCGGGACAGGGGATGAAAAACTGTTTTTT. Translated: CASSPTAAGTGDEKLFF.

The chain has TRBV29-1 and TRBJ1-2; 7 bases line up with TRBD1. This CDR3 contains 12 residues. V gave up 1 base and J gave up 13 bases; unmatched junction bases: 9. Looked up from germline, CDR1 is SQVTM and CDR2 is ANQGSEA. CDR3 nucleotide sequence: TGCAGCGTTGAAGGGTCAGGGGGTGCGTTCACCTTC. This encodes CSVEGSGGAFTF.

This clone was detected only once. The chain joins TRBV28 to TRBJ1-2; D ambiguous. Germline lookup yields CDR1 MDHEN and CDR2 SYDVKM. Trimming took off 1 base at V and 5 bases at J, with 2 bases between the two ends. This CDR3 comprises 11 residues. The CDR3: CASSLSYGYTF. The CDR3 nucleotides are TGTGCCAGCAGTTTATCATATGGCTACACCTTC.

This sequence joins TRBV7-8 and TRBJ2-1, with D perhaps matching TRBD1 (5 bases). Trimming stripped 5 bases from V and 3 bases from J, with 11 bases between. The CDR3 runs 14 residues. Per germline, CDR1 SGHVS and CDR2 FQNEAQ. The DNA of the CDR3 is TGTGCCAGCAGCCACAGGTCGGGCTACAATGAGCAGTTCTTC. This translates into CASSHRSGYNEQFF.

The genes are TRBV7-2 and TRBJ2-1, with 7 bases identical to TRBD2. Per the germline V gene, CDR1 is SGHTA and CDR2 is FQGNSA. CDR3 length: 16 residues. Germline trimming cut 2 bases from V and 6 bases from J; bases unmatched to any gene: 10. The CDR3 DNA reads as TGTGCCAGCAGCTTATTCGGGCTAGCGGAGATCAATGAGCAGTTCTTC. It translates to CASSLFGLAEINEQFF.